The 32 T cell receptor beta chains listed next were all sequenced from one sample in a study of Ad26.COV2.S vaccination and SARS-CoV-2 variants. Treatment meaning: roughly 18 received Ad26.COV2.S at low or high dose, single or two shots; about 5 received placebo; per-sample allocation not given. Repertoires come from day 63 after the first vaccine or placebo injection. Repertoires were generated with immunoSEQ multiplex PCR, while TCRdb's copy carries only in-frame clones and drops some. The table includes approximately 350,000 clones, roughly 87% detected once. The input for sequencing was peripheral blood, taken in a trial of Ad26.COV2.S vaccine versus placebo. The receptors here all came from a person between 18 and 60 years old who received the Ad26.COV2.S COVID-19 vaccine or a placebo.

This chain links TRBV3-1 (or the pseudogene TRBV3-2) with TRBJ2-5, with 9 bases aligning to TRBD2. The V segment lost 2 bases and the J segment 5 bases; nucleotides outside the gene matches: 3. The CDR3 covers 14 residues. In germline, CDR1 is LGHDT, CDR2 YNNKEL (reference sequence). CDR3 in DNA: TGTGCCAGCAGCCAACTAGCGGGGTGGGAGACCCAGTACTTC. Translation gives CASSQLAGWETQYF.

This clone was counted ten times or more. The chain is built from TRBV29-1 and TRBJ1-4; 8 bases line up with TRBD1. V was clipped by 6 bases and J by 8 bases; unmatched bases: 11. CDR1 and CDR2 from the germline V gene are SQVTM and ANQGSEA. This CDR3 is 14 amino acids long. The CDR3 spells CSVTRTGRGEKLFF. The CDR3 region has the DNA TGCAGCGTCACCAGGACAGGGCGAGGGGAAAAACTGTTTTTT.

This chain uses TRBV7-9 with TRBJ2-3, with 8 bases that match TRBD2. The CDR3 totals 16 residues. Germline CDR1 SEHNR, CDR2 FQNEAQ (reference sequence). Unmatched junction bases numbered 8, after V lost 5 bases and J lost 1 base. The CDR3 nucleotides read TGTGCCAGCAGCAAGCTGGTCGGGGGGGGCACAGATACGCAGTATTTT. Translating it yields CASSKLVGGGTDTQYF.

CDR3 sequence: CASSQVPGQGNGYTF. The CDR3 nucleotides are TGCGCCAGCAGCCAAGTACCGGGACAGGGAAATGGCTACACCTTC. The chain couples TRBV4-1 to TRBJ1-2; 9 nucleotides match TRBD1. The junction had 6 bases not matched to a gene; V was cut back by 1 base and J by 6 bases. The CDR3 is 15 amino acids. Looked up from germline, CDR1 is MGHRA and CDR2 is YSYEKL.

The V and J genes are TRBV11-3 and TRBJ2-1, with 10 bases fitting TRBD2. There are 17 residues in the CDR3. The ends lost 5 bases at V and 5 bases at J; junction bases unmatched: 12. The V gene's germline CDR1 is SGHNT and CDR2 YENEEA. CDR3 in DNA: TGTGCCAGCAGCAACTACCCAGGACTAGCGGCGAACAATGAGCAGTTCTTC. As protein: CASSNYPGLAANNEQFF.

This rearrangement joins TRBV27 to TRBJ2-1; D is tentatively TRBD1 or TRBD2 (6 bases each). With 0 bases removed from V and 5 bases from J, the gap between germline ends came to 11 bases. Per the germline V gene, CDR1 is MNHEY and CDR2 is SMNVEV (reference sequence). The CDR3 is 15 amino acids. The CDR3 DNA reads TGTGCCAGCAGTTTATCGGGGGGCACACACAATGAGCAGTTCTTC. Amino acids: CASSLSGGTHNEQFF.

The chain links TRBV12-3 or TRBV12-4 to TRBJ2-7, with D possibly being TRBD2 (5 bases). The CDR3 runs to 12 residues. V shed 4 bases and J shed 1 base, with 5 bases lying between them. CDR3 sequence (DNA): TGTGCCAGCAGTTCGGGGTCCTACGAGCAGTACTTC. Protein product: CASSSGSYEQYF.

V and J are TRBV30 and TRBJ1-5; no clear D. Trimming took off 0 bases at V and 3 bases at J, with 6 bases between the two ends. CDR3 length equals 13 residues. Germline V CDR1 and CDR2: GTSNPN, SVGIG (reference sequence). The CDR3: CAWSVRHNQPQHF. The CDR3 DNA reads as TGTGCCTGGAGTGTCAGACACAATCAGCCCCAGCATTTT.

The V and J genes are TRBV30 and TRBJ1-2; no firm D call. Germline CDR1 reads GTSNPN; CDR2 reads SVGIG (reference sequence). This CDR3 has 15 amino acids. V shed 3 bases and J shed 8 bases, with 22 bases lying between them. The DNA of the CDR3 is TGTGCCTGGAGGGGCACAGACTCCTCTTCGGAGGGCTACACCTTC. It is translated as CAWRGTDSSSEGYTF. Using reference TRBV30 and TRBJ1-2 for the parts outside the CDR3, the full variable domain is SQTIHQWPATLVQPVGSPLSLECTVEGTSNPNLYWYRQAAGRGLQLLFYSVGIGQISSEVPQNLSASRPQDRQFILSSKKLLLSDSGFYLCAWRGTDSSSEGYTFGSGTRLTVV.

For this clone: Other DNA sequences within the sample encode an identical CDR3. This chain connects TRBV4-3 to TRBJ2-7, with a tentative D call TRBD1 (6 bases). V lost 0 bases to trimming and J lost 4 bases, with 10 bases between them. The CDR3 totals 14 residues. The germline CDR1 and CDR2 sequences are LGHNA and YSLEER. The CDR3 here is CASSQDRGSYEQYF. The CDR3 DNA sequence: TGCGCCAGCAGCCAAGACAGGGGTAGTTACGAGCAGTACTTC.

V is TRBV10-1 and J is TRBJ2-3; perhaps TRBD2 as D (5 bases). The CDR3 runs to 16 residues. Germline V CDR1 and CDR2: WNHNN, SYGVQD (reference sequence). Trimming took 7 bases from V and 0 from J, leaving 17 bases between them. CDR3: CASIPDFPPSTDTQYF. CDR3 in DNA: TGCGCCAGCATTCCGGACTTCCCTCCTAGCACAGATACGCAGTATTTT.

The DNA for the CDR3 is TGTGCCAGCAGTTACTCGTGGGGGGAACAAGAGACCCAGTACTTC. Encoded protein: CASSYSWGEQETQYF. The chain carries TRBV6-5 and TRBJ2-5, with D tentatively TRBD2 (6 bases). Per germline, CDR1 MNHEY and CDR2 SVGAGI. This CDR3 comprises 15 residues. V lost 0 bases to trimming and J lost 2 bases, with 10 bases between them.

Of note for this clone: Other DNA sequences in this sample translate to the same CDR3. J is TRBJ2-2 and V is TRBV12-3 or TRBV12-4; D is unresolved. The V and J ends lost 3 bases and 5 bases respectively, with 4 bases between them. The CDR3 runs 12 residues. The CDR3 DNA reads TGTGCCAGCAGTTTTGGAACCGGGGAGCTGTTTTTT. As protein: CASSFGTGELFF.

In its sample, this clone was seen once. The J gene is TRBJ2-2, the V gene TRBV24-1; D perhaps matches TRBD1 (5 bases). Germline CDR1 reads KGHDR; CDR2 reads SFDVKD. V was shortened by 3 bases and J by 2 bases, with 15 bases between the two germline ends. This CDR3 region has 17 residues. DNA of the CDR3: TGTGCCACCAGTGATCCTATGGGGCAGGGTAACACCGGGGAGCTGTTTTTT. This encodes CATSDPMGQGNTGELFF.

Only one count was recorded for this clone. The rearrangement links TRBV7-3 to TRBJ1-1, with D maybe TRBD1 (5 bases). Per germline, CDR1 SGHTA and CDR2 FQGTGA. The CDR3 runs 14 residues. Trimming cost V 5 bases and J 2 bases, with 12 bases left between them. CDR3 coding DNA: TGTGCCAGCAGCGCGGGACGGGCAAACACTGAAGCTTTCTTT. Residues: CASSAGRANTEAFF. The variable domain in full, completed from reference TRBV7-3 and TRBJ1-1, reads GAGVSQTPSNKVTEKGKYVELRCDPISGHTALYWYRQSLGQGPEFLIYFQGTGAADDSGLPNDRFFAVRPEGSVSTLKIQRTERGDSAVYLCASSAGRANTEAFFGQGTRLTVV.

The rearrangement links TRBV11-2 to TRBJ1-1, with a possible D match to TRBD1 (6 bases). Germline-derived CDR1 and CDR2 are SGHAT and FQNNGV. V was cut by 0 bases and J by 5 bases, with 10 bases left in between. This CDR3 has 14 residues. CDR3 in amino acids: CASSLDRGKTEAFF. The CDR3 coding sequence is TGTGCCAGCAGCTTAGACAGGGGAAAGACTGAAGCTTTCTTT.

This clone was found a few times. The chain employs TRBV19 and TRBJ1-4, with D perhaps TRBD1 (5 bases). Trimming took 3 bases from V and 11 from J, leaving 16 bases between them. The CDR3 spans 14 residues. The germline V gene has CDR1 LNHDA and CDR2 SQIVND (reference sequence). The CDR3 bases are TGTGCCAGTAGTATGAGGGGAGAGGGTCGGAAACTGTTTTTT. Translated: CASSMRGEGRKLFF. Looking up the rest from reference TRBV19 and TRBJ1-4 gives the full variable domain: DGGITQSPKYLFRKEGQNVTLSCEQNLNHDAMYWYRQDPGQGLRLIYYSQIVNDFQKGDIAEGYSVSREKKESFPLTVTSAQKNPTAFYLCASSMRGEGRKLFFGSGTQLSVL.

The CDR3 loop reads CATKQGFPPNYEQYF. The CDR3 DNA reads TGTGCCACCAAACAGGGTTTTCCCCCCAATTACGAGCAGTACTTC. The rearrangement uses TRBV6-5 and TRBJ2-7, with D maybe TRBD1 (6 bases). The CDR3 has 15 amino acids. Germline values: CDR1 MNHEY, CDR2 SVGAGI. Between the trimmed V and J ends, which lost 10 bases and 4 bases, there was a span of 23 bases.

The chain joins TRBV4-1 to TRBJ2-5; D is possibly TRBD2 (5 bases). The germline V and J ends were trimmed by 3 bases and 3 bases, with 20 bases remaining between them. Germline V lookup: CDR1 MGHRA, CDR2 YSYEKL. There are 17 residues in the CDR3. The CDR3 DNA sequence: TGCGCCAGCAGCCAGGATAGTAGTCGTGGGAGAAAAGAGACCCAGTACTTC. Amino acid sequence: CASSQDSSRGRKETQYF.

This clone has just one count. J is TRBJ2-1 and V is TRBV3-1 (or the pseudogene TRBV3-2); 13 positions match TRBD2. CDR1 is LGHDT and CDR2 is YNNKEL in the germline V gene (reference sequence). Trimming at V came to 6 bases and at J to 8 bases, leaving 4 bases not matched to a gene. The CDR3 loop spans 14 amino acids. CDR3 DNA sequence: TGTGCCAGCAGACTAGCGGGGGGGCCCCATGAGCAGTTCTTC. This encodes CASRLAGGPHEQFF.

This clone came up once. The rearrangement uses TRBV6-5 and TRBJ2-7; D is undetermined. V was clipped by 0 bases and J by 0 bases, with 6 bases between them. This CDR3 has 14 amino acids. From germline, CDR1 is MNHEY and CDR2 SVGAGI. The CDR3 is CASSYSSVSYEQYF. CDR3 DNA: TGTGCCAGCAGTTACTCCAGTGTCTCCTACGAGCAGTACTTC.

CDR3 DNA: TGTGCCAGCAGTTACACAGGGAACACTGAAGCTTTCTTT. It codes for CASSYTGNTEAFF. The chain recombines TRBV6-2 or TRBV6-3 with TRBJ1-1; possibly TRBD1 for D (5 bases). V was trimmed by 2 bases and J by 1 base, leaving 5 bases between them. There are 13 residues in the CDR3. CDR1 and CDR2 (germline): MNHEY, SVGEGT.

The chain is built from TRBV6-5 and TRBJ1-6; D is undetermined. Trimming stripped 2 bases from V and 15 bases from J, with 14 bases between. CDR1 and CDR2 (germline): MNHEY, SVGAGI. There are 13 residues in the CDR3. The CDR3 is CASSYATRDNLHF. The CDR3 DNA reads TGTGCCAGCAGTTACGCCACTAGGGATAACCTCCACTTT.

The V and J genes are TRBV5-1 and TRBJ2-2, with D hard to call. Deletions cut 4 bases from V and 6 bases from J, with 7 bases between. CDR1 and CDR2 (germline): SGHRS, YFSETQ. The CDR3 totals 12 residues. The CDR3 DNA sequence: TGCGCCAGCAGCCCCACCTCCGGGGAGCTGTTTTTT. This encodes CASSPTSGELFF. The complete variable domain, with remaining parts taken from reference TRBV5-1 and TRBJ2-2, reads KAGVTQTPRYLIKTRGQQVTLSCSPISGHRSVSWYQQTPGQGLQFLFEYFSETQRNKGNFPGRFSGRQFSNSRSEMNVSTLELGDSALYLCASSPTSGELFFGEGSRLTVL.

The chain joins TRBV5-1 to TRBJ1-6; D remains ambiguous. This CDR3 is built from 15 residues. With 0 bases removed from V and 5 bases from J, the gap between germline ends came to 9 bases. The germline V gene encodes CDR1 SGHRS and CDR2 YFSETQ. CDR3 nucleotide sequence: TGCGCCAGCAGCTTGGAGGGCGGGAATAATTCACCCCTCCACTTT. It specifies CASSLEGGNNSPLHF.

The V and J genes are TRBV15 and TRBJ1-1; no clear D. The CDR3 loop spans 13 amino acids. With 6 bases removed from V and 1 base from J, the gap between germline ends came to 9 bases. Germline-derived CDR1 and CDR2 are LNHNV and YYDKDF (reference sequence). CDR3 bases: TGTGCCACCAGTGTTGAATGGAACACTGAAGCTTTCTTT. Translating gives CATSVEWNTEAFF.

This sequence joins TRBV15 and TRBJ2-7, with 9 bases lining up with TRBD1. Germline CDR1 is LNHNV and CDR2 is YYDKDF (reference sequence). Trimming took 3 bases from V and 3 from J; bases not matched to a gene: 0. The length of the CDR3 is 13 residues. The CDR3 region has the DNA TGTGCCACCAGCAGGGACAGGGGCTACGAGCAGTACTTC. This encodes CATSRDRGYEQYF.

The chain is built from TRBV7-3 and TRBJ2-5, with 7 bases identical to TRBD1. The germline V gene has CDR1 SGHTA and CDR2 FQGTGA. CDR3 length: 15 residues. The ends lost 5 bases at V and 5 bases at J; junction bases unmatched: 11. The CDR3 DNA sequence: TGTGCCAGCAGCCTCACAGGGGCTGTTGCGGAGACCCAGTACTTC. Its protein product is CASSLTGAVAETQYF.

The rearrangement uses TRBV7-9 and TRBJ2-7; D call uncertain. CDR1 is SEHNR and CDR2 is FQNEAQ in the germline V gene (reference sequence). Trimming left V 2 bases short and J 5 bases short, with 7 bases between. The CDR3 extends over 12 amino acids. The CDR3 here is CASSLSWDEQYF. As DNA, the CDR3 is TGTGCCAGCAGCTTAAGTTGGGACGAGCAGTACTTC.

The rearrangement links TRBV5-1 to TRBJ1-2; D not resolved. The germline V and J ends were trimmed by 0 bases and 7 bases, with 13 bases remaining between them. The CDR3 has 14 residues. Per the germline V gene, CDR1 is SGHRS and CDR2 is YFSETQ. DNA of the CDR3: TGCGCCAGCAGCTTGGGTTCCTCCCCGGGTGGCTACACCTTC. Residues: CASSLGSSPGGYTF.

The CDR3 region is CASSLWTGEETQYF. Written as DNA, the CDR3 is TGTGCCAGCAGCCTTTGGACAGGGGAAGAGACCCAGTACTTC. The rearrangement joins TRBV14 to TRBJ2-5; the match to TRBD1 covers 9 bases. After removal of 4 bases from V and 3 bases from J, the junction contained 3 bases not matched to a gene. Germline V gene lookup returns CDR1 SGHDN and CDR2 FVKESK. The CDR3 length is 14 residues.

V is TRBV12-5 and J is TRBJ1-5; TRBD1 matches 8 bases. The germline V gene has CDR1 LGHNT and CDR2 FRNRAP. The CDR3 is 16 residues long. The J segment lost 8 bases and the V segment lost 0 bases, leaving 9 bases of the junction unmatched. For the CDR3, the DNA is TGTGCTAGTGGTTTGGTACAGGCAGGGGGCATGGAGCCCCAGCATTTT. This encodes CASGLVQAGGMEPQHF.